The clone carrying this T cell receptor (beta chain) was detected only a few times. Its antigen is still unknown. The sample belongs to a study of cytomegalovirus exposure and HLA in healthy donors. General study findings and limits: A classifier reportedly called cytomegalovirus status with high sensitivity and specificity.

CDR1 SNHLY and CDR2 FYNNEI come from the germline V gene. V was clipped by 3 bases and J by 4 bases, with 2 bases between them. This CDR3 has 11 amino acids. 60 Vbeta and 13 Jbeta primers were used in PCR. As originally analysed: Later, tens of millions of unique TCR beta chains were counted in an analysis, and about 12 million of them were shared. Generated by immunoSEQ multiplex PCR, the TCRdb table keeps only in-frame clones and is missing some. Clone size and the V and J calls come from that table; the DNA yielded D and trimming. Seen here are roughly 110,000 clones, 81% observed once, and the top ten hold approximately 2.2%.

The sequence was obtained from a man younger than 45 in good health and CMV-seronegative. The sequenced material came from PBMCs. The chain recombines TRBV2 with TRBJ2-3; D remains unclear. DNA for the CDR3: TGTGCCAGCAGTGACGCAGATACGCAGTATTTT. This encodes CASSDADTQYF.